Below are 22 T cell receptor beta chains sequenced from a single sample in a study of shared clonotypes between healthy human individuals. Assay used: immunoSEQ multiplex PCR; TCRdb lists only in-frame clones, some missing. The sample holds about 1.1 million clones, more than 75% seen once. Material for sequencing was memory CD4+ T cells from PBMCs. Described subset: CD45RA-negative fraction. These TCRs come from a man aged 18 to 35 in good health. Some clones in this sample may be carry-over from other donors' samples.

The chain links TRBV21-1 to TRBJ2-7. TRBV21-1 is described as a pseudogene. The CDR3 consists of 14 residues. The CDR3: CASSKSPAPEEQYF. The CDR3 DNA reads TGTGCCAGCAGCAAGTCACCAGCCCCCGAGGAGCAGTACTTC.

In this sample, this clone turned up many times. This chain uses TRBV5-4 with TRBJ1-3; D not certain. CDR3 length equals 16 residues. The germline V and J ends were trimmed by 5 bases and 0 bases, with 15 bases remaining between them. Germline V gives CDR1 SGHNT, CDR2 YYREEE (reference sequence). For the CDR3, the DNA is TGTGCCAGCAGTTATGCCGCGGAGAGCTCTGGAAACACCATATATTTT. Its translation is CASSYAAESSGNTIYF.

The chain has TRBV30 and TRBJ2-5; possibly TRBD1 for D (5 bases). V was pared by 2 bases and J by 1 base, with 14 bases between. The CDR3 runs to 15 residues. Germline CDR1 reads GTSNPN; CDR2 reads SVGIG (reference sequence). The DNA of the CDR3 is TGTGCCTGGAGTCCTCAGTGGGGCCCCCAAGAGACCCAGTACTTC. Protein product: CAWSPQWGPQETQYF.

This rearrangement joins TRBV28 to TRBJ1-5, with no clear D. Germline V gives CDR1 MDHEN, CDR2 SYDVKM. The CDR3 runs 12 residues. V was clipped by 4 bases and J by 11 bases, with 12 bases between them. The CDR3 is CASSSSGLAQHF. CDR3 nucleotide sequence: TGTGCCAGCAGTTCATCGGGTTTGGCCCAGCATTTT.

The chain's CDR3 is CASSLAESNQNYTF. DNA for the CDR3: TGTGCCAGCAGCTTAGCGGAGAGCAACCAAAACTACACCTTC. The chain employs TRBV7-2 and TRBJ1-2; D call uncertain. The germline V gene has CDR1 SGHTA and CDR2 FQGNSA. The CDR3 runs 14 residues. Trimming removed 0 bases at V and 10 bases at J, with 15 bases between.

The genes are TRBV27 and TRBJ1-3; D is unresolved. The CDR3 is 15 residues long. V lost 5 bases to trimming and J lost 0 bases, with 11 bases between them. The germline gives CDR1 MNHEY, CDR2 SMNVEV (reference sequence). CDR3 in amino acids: CASSLRDASGNTIYF. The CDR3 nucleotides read TGTGCCAGCAGTCTCCGGGATGCCTCTGGAAACACCATATATTTT.

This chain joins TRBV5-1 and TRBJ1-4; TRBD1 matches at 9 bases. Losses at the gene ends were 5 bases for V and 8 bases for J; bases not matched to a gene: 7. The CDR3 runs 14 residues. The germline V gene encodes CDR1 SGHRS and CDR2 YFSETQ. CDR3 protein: CASRRGQGSEKLFF. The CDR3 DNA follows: TGCGCCAGCAGGAGAGGACAGGGGAGCGAAAAACTGTTTTTT. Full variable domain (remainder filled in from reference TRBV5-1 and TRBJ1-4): KAGVTQTPRYLIKTRGQQVTLSCSPISGHRSVSWYQQTPGQGLQFLFEYFSETQRNKGNFPGRFSGRQFSNSRSEMNVSTLELGDSALYLCASRRGQGSEKLFFGSGTQLSVL.

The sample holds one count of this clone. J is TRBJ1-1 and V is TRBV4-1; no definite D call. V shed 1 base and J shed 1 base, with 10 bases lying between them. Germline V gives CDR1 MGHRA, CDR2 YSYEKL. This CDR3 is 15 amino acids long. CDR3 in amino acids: CASSQATSKNTEAFF. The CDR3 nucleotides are TGCGCCAGCAGCCAAGCCACAAGCAAGAACACTGAAGCTTTCTTT.

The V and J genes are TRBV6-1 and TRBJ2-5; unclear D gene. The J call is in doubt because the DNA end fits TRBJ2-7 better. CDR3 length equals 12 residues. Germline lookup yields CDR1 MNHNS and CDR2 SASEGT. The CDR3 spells CASSVWVYEQYF. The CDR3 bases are TGTGCCAGCAGTGTTTGGGTGTACGAGCAGTACTTC.

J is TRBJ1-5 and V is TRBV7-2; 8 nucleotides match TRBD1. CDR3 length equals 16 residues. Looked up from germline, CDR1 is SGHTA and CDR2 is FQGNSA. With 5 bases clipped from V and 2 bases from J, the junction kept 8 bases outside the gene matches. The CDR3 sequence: CASSPRTGFGNQPQHF. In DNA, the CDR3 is TGTGCCAGCAGCCCCCGGACAGGGTTCGGCAATCAGCCCCAGCATTTT.

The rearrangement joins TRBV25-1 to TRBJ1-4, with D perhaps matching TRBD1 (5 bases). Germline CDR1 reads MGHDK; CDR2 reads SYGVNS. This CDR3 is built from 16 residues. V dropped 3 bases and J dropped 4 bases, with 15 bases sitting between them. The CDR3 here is CASSERPGRGNEKLFF. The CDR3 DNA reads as TGTGCCAGCAGTGAGCGTCCAGGGAGGGGTAATGAAAAACTGTTTTTT.

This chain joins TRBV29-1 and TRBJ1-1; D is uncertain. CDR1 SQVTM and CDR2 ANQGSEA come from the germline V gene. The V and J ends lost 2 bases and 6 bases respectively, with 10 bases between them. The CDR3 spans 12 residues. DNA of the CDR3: TGCAGCGTTGAATCCTTCGGTCCTGAAGCTTTCTTT. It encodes CSVESFGPEAFF.

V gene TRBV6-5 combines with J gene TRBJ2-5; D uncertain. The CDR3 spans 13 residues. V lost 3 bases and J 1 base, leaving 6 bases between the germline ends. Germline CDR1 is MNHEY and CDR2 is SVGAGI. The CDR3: CASSYRFQETQYF. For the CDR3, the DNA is TGTGCCAGCAGTTATCGGTTCCAAGAGACCCAGTACTTC.

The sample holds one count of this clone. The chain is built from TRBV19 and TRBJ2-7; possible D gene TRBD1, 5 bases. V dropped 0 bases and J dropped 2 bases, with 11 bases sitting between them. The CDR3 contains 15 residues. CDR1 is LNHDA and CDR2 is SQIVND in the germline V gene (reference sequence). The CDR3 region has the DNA TGTGCCAGTAGTATAGATCGCAGGGCCGCCTACGAGCAGTACTTC. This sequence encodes CASSIDRRAAYEQYF.

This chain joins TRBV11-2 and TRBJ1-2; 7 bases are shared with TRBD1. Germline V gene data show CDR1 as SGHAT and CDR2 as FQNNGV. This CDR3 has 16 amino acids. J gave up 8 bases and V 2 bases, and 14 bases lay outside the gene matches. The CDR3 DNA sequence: TGTGCCAGCAGCTTAACACGAGAAGACAGGGCGGTAGGCTACACCTTC. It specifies CASSLTREDRAVGYTF.

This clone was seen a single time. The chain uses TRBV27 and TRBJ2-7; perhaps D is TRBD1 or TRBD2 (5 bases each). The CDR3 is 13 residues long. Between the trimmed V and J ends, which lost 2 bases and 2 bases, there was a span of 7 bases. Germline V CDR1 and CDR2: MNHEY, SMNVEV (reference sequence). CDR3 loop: CASSLLGPYEQYF. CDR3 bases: TGTGCCAGCAGTTTACTGGGACCCTACGAGCAGTACTTC.

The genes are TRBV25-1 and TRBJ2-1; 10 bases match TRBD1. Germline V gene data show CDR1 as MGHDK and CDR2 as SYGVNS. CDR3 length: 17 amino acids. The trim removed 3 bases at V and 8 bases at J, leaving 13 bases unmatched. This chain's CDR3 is CASSELSGTGDNDEQFF. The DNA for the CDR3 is TGTGCCAGCAGTGAGTTATCCGGGACAGGGGATAATGATGAGCAGTTCTTC.

For the CDR3, the DNA is TGTGCCAGCAGCCAGGACAGGGGAGGAAACACCATATATTTT. Residues: CASSQDRGGNTIYF. This chain uses TRBV7-2 with TRBJ1-3; 9 positions agree with TRBD1. Germline V gene lookup returns CDR1 SGHTA and CDR2 FQGNSA. With 5 bases clipped from V and 4 bases from J, the junction kept 3 bases outside the gene matches. This CDR3 comprises 14 residues.

DNA for the CDR3: TGCGCCAGCAGCCAACTTCAAACAGATACGCAGTATTTT. The encoded protein is CASSQLQTDTQYF. V is TRBV4-1 and J is TRBJ2-3; D is undetermined. Looked up from germline, CDR1 is MGHRA and CDR2 is YSYEKL. The V gene lost 2 bases and the J gene lost 3 bases, with 6 bases spanning the gap. CDR3 length: 13 amino acids.

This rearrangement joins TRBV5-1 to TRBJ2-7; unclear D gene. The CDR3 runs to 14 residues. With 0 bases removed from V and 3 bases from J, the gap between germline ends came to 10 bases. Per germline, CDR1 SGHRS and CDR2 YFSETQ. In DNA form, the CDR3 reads TGCGCCAGCAGCTTGGCCCCGCAGAGCTACGAGCAGTACTTC. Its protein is CASSLAPQSYEQYF. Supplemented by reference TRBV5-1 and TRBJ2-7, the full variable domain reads KAGVTQTPRYLIKTRGQQVTLSCSPISGHRSVSWYQQTPGQGLQFLFEYFSETQRNKGNFPGRFSGRQFSNSRSEMNVSTLELGDSALYLCASSLAPQSYEQYFGPGTRLTVT.

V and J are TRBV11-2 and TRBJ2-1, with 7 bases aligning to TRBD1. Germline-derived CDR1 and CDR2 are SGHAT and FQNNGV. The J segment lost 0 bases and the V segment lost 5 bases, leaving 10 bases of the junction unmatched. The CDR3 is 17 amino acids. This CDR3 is CASSTGQFISSYNEQFF. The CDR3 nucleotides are TGTGCCAGCAGCACGGGACAGTTTATTAGCTCCTACAATGAGCAGTTCTTC.

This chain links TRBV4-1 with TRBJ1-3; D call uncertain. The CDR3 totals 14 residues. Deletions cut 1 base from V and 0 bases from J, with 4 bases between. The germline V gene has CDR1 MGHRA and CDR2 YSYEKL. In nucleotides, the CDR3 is TGCGCCAGCAGCCAAGTCCACTCTGGAAACACCATATATTTT. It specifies CASSQVHSGNTIYF.